The 23 T cell receptor beta chains below come from one sample, sequenced in a study of graft-versus-host responses after intestinal transplantation. TCRdb's table, derived via immunoSEQ multiplex PCR, lists solely in-frame clones and lacks some. The table shows some 87,000 clones, with over 80% occurring only once. These TCRs are of unknown antigen specificity. The source material was unstimulated CD8+ T cells sorted from spleen or lymph node cells, sampled before transplant. The receptor source for this set is a human donor who was the organ donor for an intestinal transplant.

A single count supports this clone. V usage is TRBV11-3 and J usage is TRBJ1-3; D ambiguous. With 3 bases removed from V and 1 base from J, the gap between germline ends came to 7 bases. Germline CDR1 SGHNT, CDR2 YENEEA. The CDR3 is 14 residues long. Here the CDR3 DNA reads TGTGCCAGCAGCTTCTCGGGATCTGGAAACACCATATATTTT. It encodes CASSFSGSGNTIYF.

The rearrangement links TRBV4-1 to TRBJ1-1; weak D call: TRBD1 (5 bases). Trimming stripped 3 bases from V and 4 bases from J, with 15 bases between. CDR3 length: 15 amino acids. Germline loops: CDR1 MGHRA, CDR2 YSYEKL. The chain's CDR3 is CASSHPIAQGTEAFF. CDR3 sequence (DNA): TGCGCCAGCAGCCATCCTATCGCCCAGGGCACTGAAGCTTTCTTT.

This clone was counted between two and nine times. The genes are TRBV18 and TRBJ2-7; perhaps TRBD1 as D (5 bases). This CDR3 comprises 12 residues. V gave up 6 bases and J gave up 5 bases, with 11 bases separating them. Germline values: CDR1 KGHSH, CDR2 LQKENI. The CDR3 sequence: CASSPSGNEQYF. CDR3 coding DNA: TGTGCCAGCTCGCCTTCAGGGAACGAGCAGTACTTC.

The J gene is TRBJ1-2, the V gene TRBV10-3, with D possibly matching TRBD1 (6 bases). This CDR3 has 13 residues. The V gene's germline CDR1 is ENHRY and CDR2 SYGVKD. The V gene lost 3 bases and the J gene lost 7 bases, with 12 bases spanning the gap. The DNA of the CDR3 is TGTGCCATCAGTGAAGTCAGGGGATCTGGCTACACCTTC. Translating it yields CAISEVRGSGYTF.

Comment on this clone: A junction boundary mismatches the germline segment, possibly from a read error. The CDR3 bases are TGTGCCAGCAGGTTAACAGCGGGACAACCCCTCATACTTCACAGTGGAAACACCATATATTTT. Its protein product is CASRLTAGQPLILHSGNTIYF. This chain connects TRBV7-3 to TRBJ1-3, with a tentative D call TRBD1 (6 bases). CDR1 is SGHTA, CDR2 FQGTGA, per germline. This CDR3 is 21 amino acids long. The complete variable domain, with remaining parts taken from reference TRBV7-3 and TRBJ1-3, reads GAGVSQTPSNKVTEKGKYVELRCDPISGHTALYWYRQSLGQGPEFLIYFQGTGAADDSGLPNDRFFAVRPEGSVSTLKIQRTERGDSAVYLCASRLTAGQPLILHSGNTIYFGEGSWLTVV.

The gene calls are TRBV19 and TRBJ2-3, with TRBD2 as a possible D gene (5 bases). Looked up from germline, CDR1 is LNHDA and CDR2 is SQIVND (reference sequence). The CDR3 length is 14 residues. The CDR3 DNA reads as TGTGCACCCCCCCAGACTACTTGCACAGATACGCAGTATTTT. Translation: CAPPQTTCTDTQYF. Supplemented by reference TRBV19 and TRBJ2-3, the full variable domain reads DGGITQSPKYLFRKEGQNVTLSCEQNLNHDAMYWYRQDPGQGLRLIYYSQIVNDFQKGDIAEGYSVSREKKESFPLTVTSAQKNPTAFYLCAPPQTTCTDTQYFGPGTRLTVL.

V and J are TRBV4-1 and TRBJ1-2; 9 bases agree with TRBD1. This CDR3 spans 16 amino acids. CDR1 is MGHRA, CDR2 YSYEKL, per germline. V lost 1 base and J lost 6; bases outside the gene matches: 9. Here the CDR3 DNA reads TGCGCCAGCAGCCAAGTCCTGGCCGGGACAGGGCATGGCTACACCTTC. It yields the protein CASSQVLAGTGHGYTF.

The CDR3 nucleotides read TGCGCCAGACCAGGAGGGGAAGGGGGCACAGATACGCAGTATTTT. It specifies CARPGGEGGTDTQYF. V is TRBV10-1 and J is TRBJ2-3; perhaps TRBD2 as D (6 bases). Germline V gene data show CDR1 as WNHNN and CDR2 as SYGVQD (reference sequence). This CDR3 has 15 residues. The germline V and J ends were trimmed by 9 bases and 1 base, with 17 bases remaining between them.

This clone appeared a single time. The CDR3 here is CASSQGTSGGAVLHEQYF. DNA of the CDR3: TGTGCCAGCAGCCAAGGGACTAGCGGGGGGGCCGTTCTCCACGAGCAGTACTTC. J is TRBJ2-7 and V is TRBV11-3; 16 positions match TRBD2. Trimming at V came to 5 bases and at J to 5 bases, leaving 12 bases not matched to a gene. This CDR3 has 18 residues. Germline assignment: CDR1 SGHNT and CDR2 YENEEA.

This clone was recorded a few times. This chain connects TRBV27 to TRBJ2-1; 10 bases align to TRBD2. V trimming: 0 bases; J trimming: 8 bases; junction bases outside the gene matches: 10. The germline V gene has CDR1 MNHEY and CDR2 SMNVEV (reference sequence). The CDR3 has 17 residues. The CDR3 coding sequence is TGTGCCAGCAGTTTATCGGTTCTAGCGGGAGATATAGATGAGCAGTTCTTC. The encoded protein is CASSLSVLAGDIDEQFF.

This chain uses TRBV7-9 with TRBJ2-4; D ambiguous. V was trimmed by 5 bases and J by 0 bases, leaving 23 bases between them. Germline lookup yields CDR1 SEHNR and CDR2 FQNEAQ (reference sequence). The CDR3 has 19 amino acids. The CDR3 loop is CASSANPLFPDKAKNIQYF. The CDR3 DNA reads TGTGCCAGCAGCGCCAATCCCCTATTCCCCGATAAAGCCAAAAACATTCAGTACTTC.

The rearrangement links TRBV27 to TRBJ2-7; 8 bases agree with TRBD1. Germline V gene sequence: CDR1 MNHEY, CDR2 SMNVEV (reference sequence). This CDR3 comprises 14 residues. V lost 4 bases and J lost 5; bases outside the gene matches: 7. The CDR3 region is CASSSTRTGHEQYF. DNA of the CDR3: TGTGCCAGCAGTTCCACAAGGACAGGGCACGAGCAGTACTTC.

The gene calls are TRBV14 and TRBJ1-1, with D uncertain. The germline gives CDR1 SGHDN, CDR2 FVKESK. The CDR3 runs 15 residues. The ends were cut back, 4 bases at V and 0 bases at J, with 12 bases in the middle. The CDR3 protein is CASSPRTDLNTEAFF. CDR3 bases: TGTGCCAGCAGCCCTCGGACTGACCTGAACACTGAAGCTTTCTTT.

The gene calls are TRBV6-4 and TRBJ2-3; 12 nucleotides agree with TRBD2. Germline CDR1 MRHNA, CDR2 SNTAGT. Trimming cost V 3 bases and J 4 bases; bases outside gene matches: 2. There are 15 residues in the CDR3. The CDR3 DNA reads TGTGCCAGCAGTGAAGGGACTAGCGGGTCAGATACGCAGTATTTT. It yields the protein CASSEGTSGSDTQYF.

The chain uses TRBV7-9 and TRBJ1-3, with D possibly being TRBD1 (5 bases). Germline V lookup: CDR1 SEHNR, CDR2 FQNEAQ (reference sequence). Trimming shortened V by 1 base and J by 5 bases, and 12 bases separated the two germline ends. The CDR3 contains 15 residues. In DNA form, the CDR3 reads TGTGCCAGCAGCTTAGAGCCGCAGGGAAGAAACACCATATATTTT. The encoded protein is CASSLEPQGRNTIYF.

The chain carries TRBV23-1 and TRBJ2-7; TRBD1 matches at 7 bases. TRBV23-1 is sorted into the ORF group, with uncertain function. This CDR3 contains 13 residues. Trimming at V came to 7 bases and at J to 5 bases, leaving 8 bases not matched to a gene. Written as DNA, the CDR3 is TGCGCCAGCACTTGGACAGGTTGGAACGAGCAGTACTTC. Translated: CASTWTGWNEQYF.

The chain links TRBV30 to TRBJ1-6; D unclear. V was shortened by 0 bases and J by 13 bases, with 10 bases between the two germline ends. The CDR3 extends over 12 amino acids. CDR1 and CDR2 (germline): GTSNPN, SVGIG (reference sequence). CDR3 nucleotide sequence: TGTGCCTGGAGTGTTTACCCGCGGCCCCTCCACTTT. This gives the protein CAWSVYPRPLHF.

The chain couples TRBV4-1 to TRBJ2-1; D gene unclear. CDR1 is MGHRA, CDR2 YSYEKL, per germline. This CDR3 spans 14 amino acids. Deletions cut 1 base from V and 6 bases from J, with 10 bases between. CDR3 DNA: TGCGCCAGCAGCCAAGGCGTCTATTGCAATGAGCAGTTCTTC. This translates into CASSQGVYCNEQFF.

CDR3 nucleotides: TGTGCCAGTAGTATATCACGGGGGAGTTACAATGAGCAGTTCTTC. Its protein is CASSISRGSYNEQFF. V and J are TRBV19 and TRBJ2-1; tentatively, D is TRBD2 (6 bases). Germline V gives CDR1 LNHDA, CDR2 SQIVND (reference sequence). CDR3 length equals 15 residues. Trimming stripped 2 bases from V and 4 bases from J, with 12 bases between. Filled out from reference TRBV19 and TRBJ2-1, the complete variable domain reads DGGITQSPKYLFRKEGQNVTLSCEQNLNHDAMYWYRQDPGQGLRLIYYSQIVNDFQKGDIAEGYSVSREKKESFPLTVTSAQKNPTAFYLCASSISRGSYNEQFFGPGTRLTVL.

This clone was seen a handful of times. V gene TRBV4-3 combines with J gene TRBJ1-5, with D hard to call. The CDR3 totals 15 residues. The V end was cut by 0 bases, the J end by 3 bases, with 9 bases between. Germline-derived CDR1 and CDR2 are LGHNA and YSLEER. As DNA, the CDR3 is TGCGCCAGCAGCCAAGACGGGAGCGACAATCAGCCCCAGCATTTT. This gives the protein CASSQDGSDNQPQHF.

The chain has TRBV7-9 and TRBJ2-7, with a tentative D call TRBD1 (6 bases). This CDR3 spans 14 amino acids. V was shortened by 4 bases and J by 4 bases, with 14 bases between the two germline ends. Germline V CDR1 and CDR2: SEHNR, FQNEAQ (reference sequence). The CDR3: CASSSKADRYEQYF. The DNA of the CDR3 is TGTGCCAGCAGCTCCAAAGCTGACAGGTACGAGCAGTACTTC.

The chain couples TRBV9 to TRBJ2-7; 10 positions agree with TRBD2. J was trimmed by 4 bases and V by 0 bases; bases with no gene match: 7. Germline loops: CDR1 SGDLS, CDR2 YYNGEE. CDR3 size: 16 residues. The CDR3 reads CASSVGGSGGWYEQYF. The CDR3 DNA reads as TGTGCCAGCAGCGTAGGGGGTAGCGGGGGGTGGTACGAGCAGTACTTC. The whole variable domain, remainder taken from reference TRBV9 and TRBJ2-7, is DSGVTQTPKHLITATGQRVTLRCSPRSGDLSVYWYQQSLDQGLQFLIQYYNGEERAKGNILERFSAQQFPDLHSELNLSSLELGDSALYFCASSVGGSGGWYEQYFGPGTRLTVT.

The V gene is TRBV2, the J gene TRBJ2-1, with D possibly being TRBD2 (5 bases). This CDR3 has 11 residues. The ends were cut back, 2 bases at V and 10 bases at J, with 6 bases in the middle. Per germline, CDR1 SNHLY and CDR2 FYNNEI. CDR3 loop: CASSEWEEQFF. The CDR3 DNA follows: TGTGCCAGCAGTGAATGGGAGGAGCAGTTCTTC.